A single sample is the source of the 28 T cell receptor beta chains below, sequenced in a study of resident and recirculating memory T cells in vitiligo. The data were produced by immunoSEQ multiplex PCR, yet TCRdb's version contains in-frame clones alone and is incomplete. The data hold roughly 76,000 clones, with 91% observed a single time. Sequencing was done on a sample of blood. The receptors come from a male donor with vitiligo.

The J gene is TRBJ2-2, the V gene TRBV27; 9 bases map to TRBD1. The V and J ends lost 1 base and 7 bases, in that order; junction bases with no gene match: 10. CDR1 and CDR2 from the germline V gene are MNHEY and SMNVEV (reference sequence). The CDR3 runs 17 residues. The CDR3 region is CASSLFGTGWYGGELFF. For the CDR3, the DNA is TGTGCCAGCAGTTTATTTGGGACAGGGTGGTACGGCGGGGAGCTGTTTTTT.

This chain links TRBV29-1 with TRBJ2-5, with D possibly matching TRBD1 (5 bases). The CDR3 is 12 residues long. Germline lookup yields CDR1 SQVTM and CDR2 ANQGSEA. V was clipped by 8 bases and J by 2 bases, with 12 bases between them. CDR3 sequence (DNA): TGCAGCTTTCGACGGACACAAGAGACCCAGTACTTC. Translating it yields CSFRRTQETQYF.

CDR3 DNA: TGCGCCAGCAGCCAAGACAGGGTGTCTGGCTACACCTTC. Translation gives CASSQDRVSGYTF. The rearrangement uses TRBV4-3 and TRBJ1-2; maybe TRBD1 (5 bases). V was pared by 0 bases and J by 7 bases, with 9 bases between. The CDR3 has 13 residues. CDR1 LGHNA and CDR2 YSLEER come from the germline V gene.

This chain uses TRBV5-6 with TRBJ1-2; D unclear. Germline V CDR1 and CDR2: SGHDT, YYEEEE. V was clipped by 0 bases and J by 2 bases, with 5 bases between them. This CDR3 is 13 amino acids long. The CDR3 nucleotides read TGTGCCAGCAGCTTGGGGCCGAACTATGGCTACACCTTC. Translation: CASSLGPNYGYTF.

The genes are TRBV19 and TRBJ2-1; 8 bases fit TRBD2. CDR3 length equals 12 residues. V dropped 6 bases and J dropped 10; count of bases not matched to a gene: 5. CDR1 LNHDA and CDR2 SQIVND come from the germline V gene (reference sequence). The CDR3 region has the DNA TGTGCCAGTAGCGGGGGGGCATTAGAGCAGTTCTTC. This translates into CASSGGALEQFF.

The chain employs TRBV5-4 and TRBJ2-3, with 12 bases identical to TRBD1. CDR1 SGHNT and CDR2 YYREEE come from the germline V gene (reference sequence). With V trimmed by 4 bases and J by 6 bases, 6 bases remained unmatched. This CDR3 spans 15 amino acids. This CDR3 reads CASSQGTGGLDTQYF. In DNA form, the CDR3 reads TGTGCCAGCAGCCAGGGGACAGGGGGCTTGGATACGCAGTATTTT.

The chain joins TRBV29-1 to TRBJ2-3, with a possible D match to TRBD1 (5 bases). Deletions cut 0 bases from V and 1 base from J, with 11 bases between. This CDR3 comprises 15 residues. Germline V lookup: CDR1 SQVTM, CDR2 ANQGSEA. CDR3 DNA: TGCAGCGTTGAAGATCTGGGCAGGGGCACAGATACGCAGTATTTT. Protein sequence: CSVEDLGRGTDTQYF.

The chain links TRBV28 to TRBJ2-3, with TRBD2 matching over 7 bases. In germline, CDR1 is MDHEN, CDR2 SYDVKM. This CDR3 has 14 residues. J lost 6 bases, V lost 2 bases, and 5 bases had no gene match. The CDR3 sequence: CASSLLARGDTQYF. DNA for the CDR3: TGTGCCAGCAGTTTACTAGCGCGGGGGGATACGCAGTATTTT.

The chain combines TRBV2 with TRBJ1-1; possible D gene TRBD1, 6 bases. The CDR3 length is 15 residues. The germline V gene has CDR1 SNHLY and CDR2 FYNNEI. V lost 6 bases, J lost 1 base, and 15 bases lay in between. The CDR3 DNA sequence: TGTGCCAGCAGAACAGGGCAGGGGACGAACACTGAAGCTTTCTTT. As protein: CASRTGQGTNTEAFF. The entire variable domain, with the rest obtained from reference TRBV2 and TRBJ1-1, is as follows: EPEVTQTPSHQVTQMGQEVILRCVPISNHLYFYWYRQILGQKVEFLVSFYNNEISEKSEIFDDQFSVERPDGSNFTLKIRSTKLEDSAMYFCASRTGQGTNTEAFFGQGTRLTVV.

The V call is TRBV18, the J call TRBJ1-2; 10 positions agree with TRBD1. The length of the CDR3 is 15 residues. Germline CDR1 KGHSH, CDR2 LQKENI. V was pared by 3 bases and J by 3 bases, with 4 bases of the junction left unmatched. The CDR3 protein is CASSPGQGGDYGYTF. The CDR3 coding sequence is TGTGCCAGCTCACCTGGACAGGGGGGAGACTATGGCTACACCTTC.

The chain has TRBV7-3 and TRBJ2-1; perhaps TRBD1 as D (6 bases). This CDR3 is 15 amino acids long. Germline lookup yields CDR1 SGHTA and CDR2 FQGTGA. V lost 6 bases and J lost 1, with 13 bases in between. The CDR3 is CASSLEQGSYNEQFF. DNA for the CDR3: TGTGCCAGCAGTTTAGAACAGGGTTCCTACAATGAGCAGTTCTTC.

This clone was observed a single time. The CDR3 loop reads CASRVQETQYF. CDR3 DNA sequence: TGTGCCAGCAGAGTGCAGGAGACCCAGTACTTC. V and J are TRBV6-6 and TRBJ2-5; D gene uncertain. This CDR3 is built from 11 residues. CDR1 MNHNY and CDR2 SVGAGI come from the germline V gene (reference sequence). V was trimmed by 6 bases and J by 5 bases, leaving 7 bases between them.

In nucleotides, the CDR3 is TGTGCCAGCAGCTTATTCGGCTCTGGAAACACCATATATTTT. Translated, it gives CASSLFGSGNTIYF. This chain joins TRBV7-3 and TRBJ1-3; D gene uncertain. CDR1 is SGHTA, CDR2 FQGTGA, per germline. V lost 2 bases and J 0 bases, leaving 5 bases between the germline ends. This CDR3 is 14 amino acids long.

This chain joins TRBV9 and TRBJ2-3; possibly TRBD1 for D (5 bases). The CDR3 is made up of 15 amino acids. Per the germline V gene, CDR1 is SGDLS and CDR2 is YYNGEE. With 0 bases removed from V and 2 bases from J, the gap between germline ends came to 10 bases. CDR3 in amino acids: CASSVDNRYTDTQYF. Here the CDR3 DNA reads TGTGCCAGCAGCGTAGATAACAGGTACACAGATACGCAGTATTTT.

CDR3 sequence: CASSLVRAAGLTDTQYF. In nucleotides, the CDR3 is TGTGCCAGCAGCTTAGTAAGGGCAGCGGGGTTAACAGATACGCAGTATTTT. V is TRBV7-2 and J is TRBJ2-3; 7 bases map to TRBD2. The ends lost 1 base at V and 3 bases at J; junction bases unmatched: 10. This CDR3 comprises 17 residues. The germline V gene has CDR1 SGHTA and CDR2 FQGNSA.

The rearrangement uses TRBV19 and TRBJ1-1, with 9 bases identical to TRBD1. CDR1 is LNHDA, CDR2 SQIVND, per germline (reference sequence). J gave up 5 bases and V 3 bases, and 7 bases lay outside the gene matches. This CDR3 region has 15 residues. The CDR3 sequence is CASSILGTGQTEAFF. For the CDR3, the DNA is TGTGCCAGTAGTATTTTGGGGACAGGGCAGACTGAAGCTTTCTTT.

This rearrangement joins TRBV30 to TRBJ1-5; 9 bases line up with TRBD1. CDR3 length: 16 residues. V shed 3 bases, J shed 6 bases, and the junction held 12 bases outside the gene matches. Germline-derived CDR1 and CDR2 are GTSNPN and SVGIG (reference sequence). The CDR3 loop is CAWSPGQGLLGQPQHF. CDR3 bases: TGTGCCTGGAGCCCGGGACAGGGTCTTCTGGGTCAGCCCCAGCATTTT.

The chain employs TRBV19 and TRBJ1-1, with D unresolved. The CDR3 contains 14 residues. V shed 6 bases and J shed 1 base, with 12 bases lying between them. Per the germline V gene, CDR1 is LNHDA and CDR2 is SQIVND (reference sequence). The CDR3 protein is CASSPRQANTEAFF. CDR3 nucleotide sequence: TGTGCCAGTAGCCCACGTCAGGCGAACACTGAAGCTTTCTTT.

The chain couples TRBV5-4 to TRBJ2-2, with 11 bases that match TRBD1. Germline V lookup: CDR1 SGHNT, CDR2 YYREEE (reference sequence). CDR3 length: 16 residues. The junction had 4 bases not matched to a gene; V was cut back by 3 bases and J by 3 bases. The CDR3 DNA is TGTGCCAGCAGCTCCGGACAGGGGGCGGACACCGGGGAGCTGTTTTTT. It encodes CASSSGQGADTGELFF.

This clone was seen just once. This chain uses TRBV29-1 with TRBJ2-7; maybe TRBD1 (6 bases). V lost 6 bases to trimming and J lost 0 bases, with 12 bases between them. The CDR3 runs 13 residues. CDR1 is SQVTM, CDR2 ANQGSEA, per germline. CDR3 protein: CSVTTGISYEQYF. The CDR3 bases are TGCAGCGTGACCACAGGGATCTCCTACGAGCAGTACTTC.

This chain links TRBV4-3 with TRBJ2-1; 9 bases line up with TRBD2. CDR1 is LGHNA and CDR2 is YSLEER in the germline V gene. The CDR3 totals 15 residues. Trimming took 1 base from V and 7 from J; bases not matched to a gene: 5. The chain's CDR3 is CASSQVASGVNEQFF. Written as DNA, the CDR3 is TGCGCCAGCAGCCAAGTGGCTAGCGGGGTAAATGAGCAGTTCTTC.

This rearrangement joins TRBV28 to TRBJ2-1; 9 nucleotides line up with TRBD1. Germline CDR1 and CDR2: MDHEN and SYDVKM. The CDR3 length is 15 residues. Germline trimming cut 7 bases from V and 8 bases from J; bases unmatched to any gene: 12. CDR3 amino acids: CASTKPGTGRDEQFF. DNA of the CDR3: TGTGCCAGCACCAAACCCGGGACAGGGAGGGATGAGCAGTTCTTC.

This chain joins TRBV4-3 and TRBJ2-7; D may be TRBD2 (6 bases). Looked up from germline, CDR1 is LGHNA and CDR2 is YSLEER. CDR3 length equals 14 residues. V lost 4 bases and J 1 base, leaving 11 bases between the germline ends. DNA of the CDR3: TGCGCCAGCAGCCCGGACTACCCTTCCTACGAGCAGTACTTC. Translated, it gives CASSPDYPSYEQYF.

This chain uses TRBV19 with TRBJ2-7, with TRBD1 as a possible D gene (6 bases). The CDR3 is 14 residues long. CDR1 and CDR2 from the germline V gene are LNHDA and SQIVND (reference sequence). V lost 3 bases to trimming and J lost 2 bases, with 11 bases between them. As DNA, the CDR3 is TGTGCCAGTAGTATTTGGGGGCGACCCTACGAGCAGTACTTC. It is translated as CASSIWGRPYEQYF. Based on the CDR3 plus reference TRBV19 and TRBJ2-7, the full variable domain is DGGITQSPKYLFRKEGQNVTLSCEQNLNHDAMYWYRQDPGQGLRLIYYSQIVNDFQKGDIAEGYSVSREKKESFPLTVTSAQKNPTAFYLCASSIWGRPYEQYFGPGTRLTVT.

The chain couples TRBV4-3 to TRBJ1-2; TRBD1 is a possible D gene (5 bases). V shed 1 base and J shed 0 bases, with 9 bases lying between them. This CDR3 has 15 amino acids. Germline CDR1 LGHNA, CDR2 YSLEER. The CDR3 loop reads CASSQATVANYGYTF. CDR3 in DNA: TGCGCCAGCAGCCAAGCGACAGTAGCTAACTATGGCTACACCTTC.

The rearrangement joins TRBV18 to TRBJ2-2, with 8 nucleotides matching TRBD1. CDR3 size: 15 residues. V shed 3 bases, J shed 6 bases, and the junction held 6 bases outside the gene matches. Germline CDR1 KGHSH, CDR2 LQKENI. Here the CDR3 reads CASSPQGASAGELFF. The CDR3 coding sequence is TGTGCCAGCTCACCCCAGGGGGCGTCCGCCGGGGAGCTGTTTTTT.

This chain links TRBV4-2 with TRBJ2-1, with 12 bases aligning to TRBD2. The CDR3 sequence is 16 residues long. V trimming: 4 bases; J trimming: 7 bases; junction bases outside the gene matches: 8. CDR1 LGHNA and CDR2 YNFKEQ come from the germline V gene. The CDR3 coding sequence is TGTGCCAGCAGCCGAAGGCTAGCGGGGGGGAAAAATGAGCAGTTCTTC. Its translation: CASSRRLAGGKNEQFF.

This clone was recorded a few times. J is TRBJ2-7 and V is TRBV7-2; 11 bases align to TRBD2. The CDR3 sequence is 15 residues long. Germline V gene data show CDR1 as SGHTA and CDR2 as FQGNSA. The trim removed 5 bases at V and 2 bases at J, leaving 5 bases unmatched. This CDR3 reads CASSRTGLAAYEQYF. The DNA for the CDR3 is TGTGCCAGCAGCCGTACGGGACTAGCGGCCTACGAGCAGTACTTC.